These 5 T cell receptor beta chains came from one sample sequenced in a study of cytomegalovirus exposure and HLA in healthy donors. PCR employed 60 Vbeta and 13 Jbeta primers. Assay used: immunoSEQ multiplex PCR; TCRdb lists only in-frame clones, some missing. Of some 190,000 clones listed, more than 65% are singletons. Sequenced: PBMCs. These TCRs come from a female donor in good health and CMV-seronegative.

With respect to this clone: Sequence at one end of the junction differs from germline and may be a read error. The DNA of the CDR3 is TGTGCTAGCAGCCTAACAGGGGGTCTTCAAGAGACCCAGTACTTC. It encodes CASSLTGGLQETQYF. The chain recombines TRBV7-7 with TRBJ2-5; 8 bases match TRBD1. This CDR3 region has 15 residues. Germline-derived CDR1 and CDR2 are SSHAT and FNYEAQ (reference sequence). Based on the CDR3 plus reference TRBV7-7 and TRBJ2-5, the full variable domain is GAGVSQSPRYKVTKRGQDVTLRCDPISSHATLYWYQQALGQGPEFLTYFNYEAQPDKSGLPSDRFSAERPEGSISTLTIQRTEQRDSAMYRCASSLTGGLQETQYFGPGTRLLVL.

This chain links TRBV7-9 with TRBJ2-5; D may be TRBD2 (5 bases). The V gene's germline CDR1 is SEHNR and CDR2 FQNEAQ (reference sequence). CDR3 length: 14 residues. V was trimmed by 7 bases and J by 5 bases, leaving 17 bases between them. The chain's CDR3 is CASIGGPKGETQYF. CDR3 DNA: TGTGCCAGCATAGGAGGCCCAAAGGGCGAGACCCAGTACTTC.

V gene TRBV10-2 combines with J gene TRBJ2-2, with 14 bases identical to TRBD2. Trimming took 5 bases from V and 4 from J; bases not matched to a gene: 9. Per the germline V gene, CDR1 is WSHSY and CDR2 is SAAADI. The CDR3 runs to 18 residues. The DNA of the CDR3 is TGCGCCAGCAGTCCCCCCGGACTAGCGGGAGGTGGCACCGGGGAGCTGTTTTTT. It translates to CASSPPGLAGGGTGELFF.

This clone showed up just a few times. The rearrangement joins TRBV6-1 to TRBJ1-1; D gene uncertain. The CDR3 length is 13 residues. Trimming cost V 4 bases and J 3 bases, with 9 bases left between them. Germline lookup yields CDR1 MNHNS and CDR2 SASEGT. The CDR3 sequence: CASSGGDHTEAFF. The CDR3 DNA is TGTGCCAGCAGTGGTGGAGATCACACTGAAGCTTTCTTT.

V is TRBV11-3 and J is TRBJ2-5; no firm D call. V lost 5 bases and J 1 base, leaving 2 bases between the germline ends. Per germline, CDR1 SGHNT and CDR2 YENEEA. The CDR3 consists of 11 residues. The CDR3 region has the DNA TGTGCCAGCAGCCGCCAAGAGACCCAGTACTTC. Protein product: CASSRQETQYF. Full variable domain (missing parts from reference TRBV11-3 and TRBJ2-5): EAGVVQSPRYKIIEKKQPVAFWCNPISGHNTLYWYLQNLGQGPELLIRYENEEAVDDSQLPKDRFSAERLKGVDSTLKIQPAELGDSAVYLCASSRQETQYFGPGTRLLVL.